This T cell receptor (beta chain) is from a study of T cell repertoires in cytomegalovirus infection. Study summary: It was the public TCR beta signatures that indicated both CMV infection and matching HLA type. General study results and limits: Cumulative public TCR beta family frequency identified carriers of CMV plus the relevant HLA. The study found HLA-C-restricted CMV-specific TCR beta clonotypes dominating the ex vivo response.

This clonotype came up a few times. What it binds is not known. One end of the junction fails to match germline, which may point to a read error. The germline V gene encodes CDR1 SQVTM and CDR2 ANQGSEA. The length of the CDR3 is 14 residues. TCRdb re-derived calls from the reads in MiXCR, one entry per CDR3 protein. The table records about 400,000 distinct CDR3 sequences, 15% to 20% of them present only once. The chain employs TRBV29-1 and TRBJ2-3; a possible D gene is TRBD2 (6 bases). The sequenced sample was PBMCs. This TCR was recovered from a human donor in good health (CMV status not recorded). Some clones in this sample may be carry-over from other donors' samples. CDR3 DNA sequence: TGCAGCGTGGAAGGACTAACTCGCACAGATACGCAGTATTTT. It translates to CSVEGLTRTDTQYF.